This TCR beta chain is drawn from a study of OX40 agonist ivuxolimab in advanced cancers. Study-wide results and caveats: CD4+ T cells averaged fewer expanded clones than CD8+ T cells.

Method: immunoSEQ multiplex PCR; TCRdb's copy keeps in-frame clones and lacks some. The profile covers about 21,000 clones, with 85% appearing a single time and 37% taken by the ten largest. With regard to this clone: The target antigen is unknown.

V lost 4 bases and J 1 base, leaving 10 bases between the germline ends. The V gene's germline CDR1 is MDHEN and CDR2 SYDVKM. This CDR3 spans 14 amino acids. The sequence was obtained from an adult with an advanced solid tumor such as melanoma, head and neck, liver or kidney cancer. The chain combines TRBV28 with TRBJ2-5; no clear D. Specimen: CD4+ or CD8+ T cells sorted from blood, collected in a trial of the OX40 agonist ivuxolimab. The DNA for the CDR3 is TGTGCCAGCAGTTCCTCGGACGGCCAAGAGACCCAGTACTTC. Residues: CASSSSDGQETQYF.